This T cell receptor (beta chain) was sequenced for a study of T cell responses to AZD1222 COVID-19 vaccine. Findings and limits, study-wide: Females outnumbered males among donors, who were mostly white British; clonal diversity was possibly underestimated. CD4 TCRs covered the whole spike, strongest at regions 160-218 and 743-854. Baseline seropositives among AZD1222 recipients totaled only 5 to 7.

The V end was cut by 2 bases, the J end by 7 bases, with 12 bases between. This CDR3 is 13 amino acids long. Looked up from germline, CDR1 is GTSNPN and CDR2 is SVGIG (reference sequence). Regarding this clone: Antigen: not known.

The protocol was immunoSEQ multiplex PCR, while the TCRdb copy is restricted to in-frame clones and leaves out a portion. The data contain roughly 180,000 clones, 88% of them singletons. The input for sequencing was peripheral blood, taken on day 0 of AZD1222 vaccination. The chain links TRBV30 to TRBJ1-5; D is perhaps TRBD1 (6 bases). The receptor comes from an adult in good health. The CDR3 spells CAWSNRAWQPQHF. For the CDR3, the DNA is TGTGCCTGGAGTAACAGGGCATGGCAGCCCCAGCATTTT.